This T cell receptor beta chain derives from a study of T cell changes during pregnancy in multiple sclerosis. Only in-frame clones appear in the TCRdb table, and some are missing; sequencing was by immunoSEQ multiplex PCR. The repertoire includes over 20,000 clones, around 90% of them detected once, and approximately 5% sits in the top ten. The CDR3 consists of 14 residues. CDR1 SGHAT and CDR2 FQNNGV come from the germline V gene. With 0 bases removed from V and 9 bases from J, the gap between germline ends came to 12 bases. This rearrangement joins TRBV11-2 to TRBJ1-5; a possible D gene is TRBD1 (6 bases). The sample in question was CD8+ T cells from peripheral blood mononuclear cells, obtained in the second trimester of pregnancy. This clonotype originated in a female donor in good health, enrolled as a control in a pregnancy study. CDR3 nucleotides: TGTGCCAGCAGCTTAGATTGGGACACTGGGCCCCAGCATTTT. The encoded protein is CASSLDWDTGPQHF.